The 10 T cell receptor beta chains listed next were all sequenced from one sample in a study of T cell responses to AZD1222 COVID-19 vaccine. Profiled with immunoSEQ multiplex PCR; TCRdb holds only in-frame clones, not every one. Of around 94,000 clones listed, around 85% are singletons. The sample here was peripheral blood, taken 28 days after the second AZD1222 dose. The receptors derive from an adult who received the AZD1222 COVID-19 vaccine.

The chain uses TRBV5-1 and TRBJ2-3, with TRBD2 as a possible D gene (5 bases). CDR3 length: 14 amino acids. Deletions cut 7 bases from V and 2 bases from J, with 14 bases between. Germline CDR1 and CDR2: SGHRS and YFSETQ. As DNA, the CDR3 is TGCGCCAGCGGAGGAGGCGGATTCACAGATACGCAGTATTTT. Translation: CASGGGGFTDTQYF.

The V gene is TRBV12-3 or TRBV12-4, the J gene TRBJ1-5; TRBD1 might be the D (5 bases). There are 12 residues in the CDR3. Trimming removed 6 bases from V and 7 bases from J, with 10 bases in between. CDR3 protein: CASRGEGQPQHF. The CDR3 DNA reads TGTGCCAGCAGGGGAGAGGGGCAGCCCCAGCATTTT.

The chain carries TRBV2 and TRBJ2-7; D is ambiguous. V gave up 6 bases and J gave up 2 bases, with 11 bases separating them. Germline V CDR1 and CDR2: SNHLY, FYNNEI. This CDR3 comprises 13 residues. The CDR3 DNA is TGTGCCAGCAGGCCCGGTCCCACCTACGAGCAGTACTTC. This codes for CASRPGPTYEQYF.

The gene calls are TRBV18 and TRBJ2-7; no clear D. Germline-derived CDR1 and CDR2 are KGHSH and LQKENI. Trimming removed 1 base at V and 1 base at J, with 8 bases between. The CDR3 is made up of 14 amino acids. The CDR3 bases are TGTGCCAGCTCACCACTCGACGGATCCTACGAGCAGTACTTC. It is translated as CASSPLDGSYEQYF.

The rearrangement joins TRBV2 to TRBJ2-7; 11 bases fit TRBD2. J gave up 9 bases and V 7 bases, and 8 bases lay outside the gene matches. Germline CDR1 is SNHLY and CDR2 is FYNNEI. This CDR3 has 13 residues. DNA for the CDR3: TGTGCCAGCACCCCGGGACTAGCGGTGTTGCAGTACTTC. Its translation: CASTPGLAVLQYF.

CDR3 nucleotide sequence: TGTGCCAGCAGCTTAGCAACCGCCGGGAGGGGCCATGAGCAGTTCTTC. Residues: CASSLATAGRGHEQFF. The chain joins TRBV11-2 to TRBJ2-1, with 8 bases aligning to TRBD2. CDR1 and CDR2 from the germline V gene are SGHAT and FQNNGV. This CDR3 has 16 amino acids. V trimming: 1 base; J trimming: 8 bases; junction bases outside the gene matches: 10.

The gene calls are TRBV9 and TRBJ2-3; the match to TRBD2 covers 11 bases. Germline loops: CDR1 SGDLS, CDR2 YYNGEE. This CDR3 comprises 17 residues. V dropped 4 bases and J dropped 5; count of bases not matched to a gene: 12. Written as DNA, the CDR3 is TGTGCCAGCAGCACTCTAGCGGGGGGCCTCCGGGTAGATACGCAGTATTTT. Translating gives CASSTLAGGLRVDTQYF.

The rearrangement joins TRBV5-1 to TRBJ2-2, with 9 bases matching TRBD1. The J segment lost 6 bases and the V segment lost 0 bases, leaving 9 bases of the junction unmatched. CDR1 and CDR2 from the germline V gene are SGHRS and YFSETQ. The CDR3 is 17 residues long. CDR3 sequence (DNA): TGCGCCAGCAGCTTGGACCCGGGACAGGGAGATGCCGGGGAGCTGTTTTTT. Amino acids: CASSLDPGQGDAGELFF.

In nucleotides, the CDR3 is TGTGCCAGCATATCGGGTAACTCCTACGAGCAGTACTTC. Its protein is CASISGNSYEQYF. The chain uses TRBV28 and TRBJ2-7; D gene ambiguous. This CDR3 region has 13 residues. Germline V gives CDR1 MDHEN, CDR2 SYDVKM. Trimming removed 7 bases from V and 0 bases from J, with 10 bases in between.

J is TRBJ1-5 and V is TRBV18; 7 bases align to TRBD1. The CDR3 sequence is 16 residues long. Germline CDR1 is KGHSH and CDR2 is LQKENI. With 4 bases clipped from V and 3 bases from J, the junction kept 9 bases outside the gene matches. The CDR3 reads CASSLFDRAFNQPQHF. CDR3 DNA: TGTGCCAGCTCACTATTCGACAGGGCGTTCAATCAGCCCCAGCATTTT.